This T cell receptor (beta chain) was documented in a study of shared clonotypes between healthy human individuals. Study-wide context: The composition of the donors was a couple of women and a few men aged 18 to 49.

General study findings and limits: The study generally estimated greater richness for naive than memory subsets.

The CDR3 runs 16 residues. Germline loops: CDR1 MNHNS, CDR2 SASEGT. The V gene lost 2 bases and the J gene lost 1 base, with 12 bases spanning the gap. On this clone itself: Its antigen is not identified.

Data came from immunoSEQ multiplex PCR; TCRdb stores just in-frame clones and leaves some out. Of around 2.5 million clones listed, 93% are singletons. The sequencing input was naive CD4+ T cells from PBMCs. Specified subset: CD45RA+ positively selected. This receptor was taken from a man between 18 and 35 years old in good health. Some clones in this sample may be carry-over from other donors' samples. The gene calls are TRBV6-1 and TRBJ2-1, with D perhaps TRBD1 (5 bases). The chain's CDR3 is CASSERGGASYNEQFF. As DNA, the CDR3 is TGTGCCAGCAGTGAAAGGGGCGGAGCTTCCTACAATGAGCAGTTCTTC.